Sequencing of this T cell receptor (beta chain) was carried out in a study of blood T cell repertoires in COVID-19. Method: immunoSEQ multiplex PCR; TCRdb's copy keeps in-frame clones and lacks some. Among tens of thousands of clones listed, about nine tenths were seen once. The TCR comes from a human donor with active COVID-19. The donor label of this sample is uncertain. Material: peripheral blood.

The CDR3 spells CASSLDLGRGAQYF. The CDR3 region has the DNA TGTGCCAGCAGTTTAGACTTGGGCCGGGGGGCCCAGTACTTC. J is TRBJ2-5 and V is TRBV6-6, with 7 positions matching TRBD2. The germline V gene encodes CDR1 MNHNY and CDR2 SVGAGI (reference sequence). CDR3 size: 14 residues. The V segment lost 4 bases and the J segment 9 bases; nucleotides outside the gene matches: 11.